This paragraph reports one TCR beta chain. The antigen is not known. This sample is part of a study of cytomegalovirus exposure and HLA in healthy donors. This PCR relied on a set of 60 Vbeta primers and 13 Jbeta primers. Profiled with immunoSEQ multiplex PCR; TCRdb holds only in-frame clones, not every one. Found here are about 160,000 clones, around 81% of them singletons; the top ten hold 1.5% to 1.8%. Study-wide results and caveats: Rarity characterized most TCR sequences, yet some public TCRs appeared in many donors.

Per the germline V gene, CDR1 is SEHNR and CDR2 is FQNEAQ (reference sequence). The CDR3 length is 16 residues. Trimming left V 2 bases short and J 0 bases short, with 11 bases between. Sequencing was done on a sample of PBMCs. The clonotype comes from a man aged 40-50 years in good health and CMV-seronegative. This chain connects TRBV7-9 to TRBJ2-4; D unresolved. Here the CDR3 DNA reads TGTGCCAGCAGCTTATCCGCGGCACTAGCCAAAAACATTCAGTACTTC. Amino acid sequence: CASSLSAALAKNIQYF. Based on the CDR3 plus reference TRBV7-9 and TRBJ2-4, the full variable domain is DTGVSQNPRHKITKRGQNVTFRCDPISEHNRLYWYRQTLGQGPEFLTYFQNEAQLEKSRLLSDRFSAERPKGSFSTLEIQRTEQGDSAMYLCASSLSAALAKNIQYFGAGTRLSVL.